This T cell receptor beta chain was captured by sequencing in a study of T cell repertoires in cytomegalovirus infection (dated by TCRdb to the late 2010s). Study-level background: The HLA type of each donor mattered for the analysis, because public TCR beta signatures pointed to carriage of CMV infection along with the matching HLA type. General findings and caveats noted by the study authors: The ex vivo response was dominated by HLA-C-restricted CMV-specific TCR beta clonotypes, and the single most frequent clonotype in two of eight donors was supplied by these HLA-C-restricted clonotypes. Cumulative frequency of public TCR beta family members discriminated carriers of CMV infection plus the relevant HLA type in this cohort and an independent roughly 330-donor cohort.

Sequencing relied on an Illumina HiSeq 1500. Through fastp at Q25 and MiXCR, TCRdb rebuilt clones from the public reads, retaining in-frame beta chains. Rows matching on CDR3 protein sequence are summarized as one entry with the most common DNA and genes. The sample table contains tens of thousands of distinct CDR3 sequences; only one count was recorded for about a third of them. Approximately 70% of the sample rests with the top ten. About this clonotype itself: Its antigen is not yet known. No per-base quality is available; no much larger clone lies one base away.

The origin of this receptor is a human donor in good health (CMV status not recorded). Some clones in this sample may be carry-over from other donors' samples. Sequenced sample: PBMCs, sequenced either directly or after in vitro stimulation (not recorded which).

The DNA sequence reads TGTGCCAGCAGCTCCAGACTAGCGGGGGGGCAAGATACGCAGTATTTT. This is translated as CASSSRLAGGQDTQYF. The sequence is built from TRBV7-2 and TRBJ2-3, with 14 bases in between that match TRBD2. Inclusive of the bounding cysteine and phenylalanine, the CDR3 is 16 residues long. Just CDR3 DNA is preserved here, 48 bases in frame from base 1. Reading the germline V gene gives CDR1 SGHTA and CDR2 FQGNSA. V trim: 4 bases; J trim: 5 bases; unmatched bases: 5.